This TCR beta chain was captured by sequencing in a study of T cells in Graves' hyperthyroidism and ophthalmopathy. TCR beta CDR3 regions were amplified from RNA. Primed by the HTBI set, a first-round RT-PCR was run on the TCR CDR3. TCRdb recomputed calls from the multiplex PCR reads with MiXCR, one row per CDR3 protein. The data contain hundreds of thousands of distinct CDR3 sequences, 14% of them singletons. This clonotype occurred a few times. This sequence was found in a woman aged 18-29 years with Graves' hyperthyroidism. Material: blood.

CDR3 DNA: TGTGCCAGCAGCTTGCCTACAGGGGCGGGAGAAAAACTGTTTTTT. This gives the protein CASSLPTGAGEKLFF. V usage is TRBV5-6 and J usage is TRBJ1-4; 7 nucleotides agree with TRBD1. Germline V gives CDR1 SGHDT, CDR2 YYEEEE. V lost 1 base, J lost 8 bases, and 8 bases stayed unmatched. CDR3 length equals 15 residues.